This record looks at one T cell receptor (beta chain) sequence and its context. Its antigen is still unknown. The data belong to a study of T cells in localized non-small cell lung cancer. Sequencing used immunoSEQ multiplex PCR; TCRdb keeps in-frame clones, though not all of them. The sample lists 1,500 or so clones; about a quarter were seen once. Notes on the study in general: Appearances in adjacent lung were noted for a median roughly 50 of the top 100 tumor clones. One tumor region alone was sequenced, and heterogeneity therefore remains possible.

V was pared by 5 bases and J by 2 bases, with 13 bases between. Germline lookup yields CDR1 WSHSY and CDR2 SAAADI. The CDR3 consists of 15 residues. The source material was lung tumor tissue, sampled before any cancer treatment. The sequence came from a male donor aged 60 or over with stage II squamous cell lung carcinoma. The V and J genes are TRBV10-2 and TRBJ2-1, with a tentative D call TRBD1 (6 bases). Here the CDR3 DNA reads TGCGCCAGCAGTTACTCAACAGGGACCTACAATGAGCAGTTCTTC. Residues: CASSYSTGTYNEQFF.